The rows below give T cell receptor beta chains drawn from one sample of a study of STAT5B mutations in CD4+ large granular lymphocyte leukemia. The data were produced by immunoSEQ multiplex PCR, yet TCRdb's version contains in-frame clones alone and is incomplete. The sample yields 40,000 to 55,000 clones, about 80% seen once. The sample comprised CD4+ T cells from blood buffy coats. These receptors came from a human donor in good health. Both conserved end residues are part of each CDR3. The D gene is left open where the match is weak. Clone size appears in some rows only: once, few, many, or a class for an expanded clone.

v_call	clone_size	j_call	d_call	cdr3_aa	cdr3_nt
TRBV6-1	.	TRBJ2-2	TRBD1	CASRNRGPNTGELFF	TGTGCCAGCAGAAACAGGGGGCCGAACACCGGGGAGCTGTTTTTT
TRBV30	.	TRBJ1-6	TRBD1	CASRDRGPSPLHF	TGTGCCTCGCGGGACAGGGGGCCTTCACCCCTCCACTTT
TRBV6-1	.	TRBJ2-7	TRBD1	CASSVPQGLTYEQYF	TGTGCCAGCAGTGTCCCACAGGGGTTGACCTACGAGCAGTACTTC
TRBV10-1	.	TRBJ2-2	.	CASREREFTGELFF	TGCGCCAGCAGAGAACGGGAGTTCACCGGGGAGCTGTTTTTT
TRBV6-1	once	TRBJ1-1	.	CASSESALNTEAFF	TGTGCCAGCAGTGAAAGTGCCTTGAACACTGAAGCTTTCTTT
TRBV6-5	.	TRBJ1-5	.	CASRPQGGGNQPQHF	TGTGCCAGCAGGCCACAGGGAGGGGGCAATCAGCCCCAGCATTTT
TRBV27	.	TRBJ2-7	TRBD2	CASRTLSGSHSYEQYF	TGTGCCAGCAGGACCCTTAGCGGGAGTCATTCCTACGAGCAGTACTTC
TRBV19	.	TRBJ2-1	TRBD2	CASMVSGGGEQFF	TGTGCCAGTATGGTGAGCGGGGGTGGTGAGCAGTTCTTC
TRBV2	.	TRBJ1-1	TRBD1	CASRSTGLNTEAFF	TGTGCCAGCAGGTCGACAGGGTTGAACACTGAAGCTTTCTTT
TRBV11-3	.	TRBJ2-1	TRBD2	CASSRQASGGYEQFF	TGTGCCAGCAGCCGACAGGCTAGCGGGGGCTATGAGCAGTTCTTC
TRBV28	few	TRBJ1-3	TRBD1	CASSSHPGQFGNTIYF	TGTGCCAGCAGTTCACATCCGGGACAGTTCGGAAACACCATATATTTT
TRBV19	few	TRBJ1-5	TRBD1	CASSSQGDQPQHF	TGTGCCAGTAGTAGTCAGGGGGATCAGCCCCAGCATTTT
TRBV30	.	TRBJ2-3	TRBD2	CASSRLAGETDTQYF	TGTGCCTCAAGTCGACTAGCGGGAGAGACAGATACGCAGTATTTT
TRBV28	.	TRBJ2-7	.	CASSHQRASSSYEQYF	TGTGCCAGCAGCCATCAACGGGCTTCCAGCTCCTACGAGCAGTACTTC
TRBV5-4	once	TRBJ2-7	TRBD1	CASSLGGTVREQYF	TGTGCCAGCAGCTTGGGAGGGACAGTCCGCGAGCAGTACTTC
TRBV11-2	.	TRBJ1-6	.	CASSLDPWSGSPLHF	TGTGCCAGCAGCTTAGATCCCTGGTCCGGTTCACCCCTCCACTTT
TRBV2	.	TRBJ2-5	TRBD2	CASTRLAGGETQYF	TGTGCCAGTACCAGACTAGCGGGAGGGGAGACCCAGTACTTC
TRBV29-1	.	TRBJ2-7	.	CSVEVLGGGYEQYF	TGCAGCGTTGAAGTGCTAGGCGGTGGCTACGAGCAGTACTTC
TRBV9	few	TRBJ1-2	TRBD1	CASSVGQGVVGNGYTF	TGTGCCAGCAGCGTAGGCCAGGGGGTGGTAGGGAATGGCTACACCTTC
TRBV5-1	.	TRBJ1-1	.	CASSLRVVNTEAFF	TGCGCCAGCAGCTTGCGGGTCGTGAACACTGAAGCTTTCTTT
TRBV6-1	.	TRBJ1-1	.	CASSESVNTEAFF	TGTGCCAGCAGTGAGTCGGTGAACACTGAAGCTTTCTTT
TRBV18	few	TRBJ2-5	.	CASSPLQETQYF	TGTGCCAGCTCACCCTTACAAGAGACCCAGTACTTC
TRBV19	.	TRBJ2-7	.	CASSRQAGFGTYEQYF	TGTGCCAGTAGCAGACAGGCGGGCTTTGGGACCTACGAGCAGTACTTC
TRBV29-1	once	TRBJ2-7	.	CSTRSSYEQYF	TGCAGCACCCGTAGCTCCTACGAGCAGTACTTC
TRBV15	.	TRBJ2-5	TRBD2	CATSRDAGTSGRAKETQYF	TGTGCCACCAGCAGAGACGCCGGGACTAGCGGGAGGGCCAAAGAGACCCAGTACTTC
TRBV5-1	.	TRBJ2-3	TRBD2	CASSLGGSGSPDTQYF	TGCGCCAGCAGCTTGGGTGGTAGCGGGAGCCCAGATACGCAGTATTTT
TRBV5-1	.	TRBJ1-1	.	CASSLAQASGTEAFF	TGCGCCAGCAGCTTGGCACAGGCGTCGGGGACTGAAGCTTTCTTT
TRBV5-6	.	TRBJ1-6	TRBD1	CASSWRQGLNSPLHF	TGTGCCAGCAGCTGGCGACAGGGGCTGAATTCACCCCTCCACTTT
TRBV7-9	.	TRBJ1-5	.	CASSPRRDQPQHF	TGTGCCAGCAGCCCCCGGCGGGATCAGCCCCAGCATTTT
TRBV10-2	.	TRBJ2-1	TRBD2	CASSESGTSGFYNEQFF	TGCGCCAGCAGTGAGTCCGGGACTAGCGGGTTCTACAATGAGCAGTTCTTC
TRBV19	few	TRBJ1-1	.	CASKYMGQDTEAFF	TGTGCCAGTAAGTACATGGGGCAGGACACTGAAGCTTTCTTT
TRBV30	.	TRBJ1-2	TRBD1	CARSYRGVGYGYTF	TGTGCCAGGTCCTACAGGGGAGTCGGCTATGGCTACACCTTC
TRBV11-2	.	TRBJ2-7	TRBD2	CASSLNTGGSHLYEQYF	TGTGCCAGCAGCTTAAACACGGGCGGGAGTCACCTCTACGAGCAGTACTTC
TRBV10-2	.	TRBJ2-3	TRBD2	CASSELGSSGAIQYF	TGCGCCAGCAGTGAGTTGGGGAGTAGCGGGGCCATCCAGTATTTT
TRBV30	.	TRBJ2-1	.	CAWGRLRPYNEQFF	TGTGCCTGGGGGCGTTTGCGTCCCTACAATGAGCAGTTCTTC
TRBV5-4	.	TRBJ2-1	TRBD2	CASSLISSGRPEQFF	TGTGCCAGCAGCTTAATTTCTAGCGGGAGGCCTGAGCAGTTCTTC
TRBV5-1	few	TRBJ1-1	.	CASSSGPGNTEAFF	TGCGCCAGCAGCTCCGGACCCGGGAACACTGAAGCTTTCTTT
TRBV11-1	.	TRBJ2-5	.	CASSSQVTQETQYF	TGTGCCAGCAGCTCTCAGGTTACACAAGAGACCCAGTACTTC
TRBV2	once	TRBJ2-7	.	CASSEPSVKSYEQYF	TGTGCCAGCAGTGAACCTAGCGTAAAATCCTACGAGCAGTACTTC
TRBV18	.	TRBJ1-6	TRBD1	CASSLGTGQNSPLHF	TGTGCCAGCTCACTCGGGACAGGCCAGAATTCACCCCTCCACTTT
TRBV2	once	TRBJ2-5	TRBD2	CASSPLLAGGEETQYF	TGTGCCAGCAGTCCCTTGCTAGCGGGGGGGGAAGAGACCCAGTACTTC
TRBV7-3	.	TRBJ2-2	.	CASSLQPANTGELFF	TGTGCCAGCAGCTTACAACCTGCGAACACCGGGGAGCTGTTTTTT